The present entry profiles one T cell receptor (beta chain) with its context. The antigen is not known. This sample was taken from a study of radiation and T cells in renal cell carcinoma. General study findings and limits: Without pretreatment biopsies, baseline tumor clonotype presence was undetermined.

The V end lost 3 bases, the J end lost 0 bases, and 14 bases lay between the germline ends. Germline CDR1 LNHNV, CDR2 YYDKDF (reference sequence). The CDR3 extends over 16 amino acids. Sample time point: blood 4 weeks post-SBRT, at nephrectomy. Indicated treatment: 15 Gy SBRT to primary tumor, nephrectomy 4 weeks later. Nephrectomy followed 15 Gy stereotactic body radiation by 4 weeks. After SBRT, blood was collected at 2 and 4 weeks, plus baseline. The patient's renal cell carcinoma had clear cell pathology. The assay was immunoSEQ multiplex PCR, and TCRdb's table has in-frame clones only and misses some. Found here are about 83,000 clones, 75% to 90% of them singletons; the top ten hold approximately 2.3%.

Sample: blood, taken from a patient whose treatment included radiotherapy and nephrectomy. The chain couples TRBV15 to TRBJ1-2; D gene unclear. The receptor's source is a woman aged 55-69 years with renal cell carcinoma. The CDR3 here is CATSRYLRQANYGYTF. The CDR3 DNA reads TGTGCCACCAGCAGGTACCTAAGACAAGCTAACTATGGCTACACCTTC.